Each of the 12 T cell receptor beta chains below was sequenced from the same sample in a study of cytomegalovirus exposure and HLA in healthy donors. The PCR was carried out with 60 Vbeta primers and 13 Jbeta primers. Method: immunoSEQ multiplex PCR; TCRdb's copy keeps in-frame clones and lacks some. Among more than 150,000 clones listed, approximately 80% were seen once. The material sequenced was PBMCs. Receptors were obtained from a woman younger than 35 in good health and CMV-seronegative.

The count of this clone is one. The chain employs TRBV5-1 and TRBJ2-3; the match to TRBD1 covers 7 bases. Losses at the gene ends were 4 bases for V and 0 bases for J; bases not matched to a gene: 5. CDR1 is SGHRS, CDR2 YFSETQ, per germline. This CDR3 has 15 amino acids. Here the CDR3 DNA reads TGCGCCAGCAGCCAGGGACAGCCGAGCACAGATACGCAGTATTTT. It is translated as CASSQGQPSTDTQYF.

V is TRBV29-1 and J is TRBJ1-2; D not resolved. Germline V gene sequence: CDR1 SQVTM, CDR2 ANQGSEA. The CDR3 is made up of 10 amino acids. The V end was cut by 3 bases, the J end by 8 bases, with 7 bases between. Here the CDR3 DNA reads TGCAGCGTTGACAGTTCGGGCTACACCTTC. This translates into CSVDSSGYTF. The whole variable domain, filled in from reference TRBV29-1 and TRBJ1-2, reads SAVISQKPSRDICQRGTSLTIQCQVDSQVTMMFWYRQQPGQSLTLIATANQGSEATYESGFVIDKFPISRPNLTFSTLTVSNMSPEDSSIYLCSVDSSGYTFGSGTRLTVV.

The genes are TRBV10-3 and TRBJ2-5, with D possibly TRBD2 on 5 matching bases. V was pared by 6 bases and J by 1 base, with 12 bases between. The CDR3 has 14 amino acids. Germline V gene data show CDR1 as ENHRY and CDR2 as SYGVKD. This CDR3 reads CAIRASFSQETQYF. The CDR3 DNA is TGTGCCATCAGGGCTAGCTTTTCCCAAGAGACCCAGTACTTC.

This clone was found once. The genes are TRBV7-9 and TRBJ2-4; tentative D call: TRBD1 (6 bases). This CDR3 spans 14 amino acids. The V gene's germline CDR1 is SEHNR and CDR2 FQNEAQ (reference sequence). The V end lost 4 bases, the J end lost 9 bases, and 16 bases lay between the germline ends. The chain's CDR3 is CASSSTGITTIQYF. In DNA, the CDR3 is TGTGCCAGCAGCTCTACAGGGATCACGACCATTCAGTACTTC.

J is TRBJ2-5 and V is TRBV10-1; 7 bases line up with TRBD1. The CDR3 covers 15 residues. Germline trimming cut 2 bases from V and 1 base from J; bases unmatched to any gene: 4. Germline V gene sequence: CDR1 WNHNN, CDR2 SYGVQD (reference sequence). The CDR3 region has the DNA TGCGCCAGCAGTGAGACAGGGGACCTCCAAGAGACCCAGTACTTC. This codes for CASSETGDLQETQYF.

The V gene is TRBV9, the J gene TRBJ1-3, with D unclear. The germline gives CDR1 SGDLS, CDR2 YYNGEE. V was cut by 0 bases and J by 2 bases, with 12 bases left in between. The CDR3 loop spans 16 amino acids. Written as DNA, the CDR3 is TGTGCCAGCAGCGTAGGCCACCGAGGCGCTGGAAACACCATATATTTT. This codes for CASSVGHRGAGNTIYF.

V is TRBV18 and J is TRBJ1-1; D ambiguous. Germline V gene data show CDR1 as KGHSH and CDR2 as LQKENI. V lost 0 bases, J lost 6 bases, and 11 bases lay in between. The CDR3 length is 14 residues. This CDR3 reads CASSPPDPRAEAFF. The CDR3 bases are TGTGCCAGCTCACCACCAGACCCTCGGGCTGAAGCTTTCTTT.

This chain connects TRBV5-1 to TRBJ1-2; D is possibly TRBD1 (5 bases). The CDR3 spans 12 residues. The ends were cut back, 6 bases at V and 1 base at J, with 7 bases in the middle. The V gene's germline CDR1 is SGHRS and CDR2 YFSETQ. The CDR3 nucleotides read TGCGCCAGCATCGACAGTAACTATGGCTACACCTTC. Translating gives CASIDSNYGYTF.

This chain uses TRBV9 with TRBJ2-2, with TRBD1 matching 9 bases. CDR1 is SGDLS, CDR2 YYNGEE, per germline. V lost 3 bases and J lost 6; bases outside the gene matches: 0. This CDR3 is 13 amino acids long. CDR3: CASSGTGAGELFF. The CDR3 coding sequence is TGTGCCAGCAGCGGGACAGGGGCCGGGGAGCTGTTTTTT.

This clone was observed a single time. The V and J genes are TRBV12-5 and TRBJ2-7; D not certain. The germline V gene has CDR1 LGHNT and CDR2 FRNRAP. The CDR3 has 14 residues. V was pared by 0 bases and J by 7 bases, with 13 bases between. The CDR3 nucleotides read TGTGCTAGTGGTTTGGTATCCAGGTCGTGGGAGCAGTACTTC. Its translation: CASGLVSRSWEQYF.

This clone was recorded a few times. This rearrangement joins TRBV30 to TRBJ1-5; TRBD1 matches 8 bases. CDR1 is GTSNPN and CDR2 is SVGIG in the germline V gene (reference sequence). V trimming: 4 bases; J trimming: 0 bases; junction bases outside the gene matches: 2. This CDR3 is 14 amino acids long. The DNA for the CDR3 is TGTGCCTGGAACAGGGGGGATAGCAATCAGCCCCAGCATTTT. The encoded protein is CAWNRGDSNQPQHF.

Concerning this clone: At one of its ends the junction is not consistent with the germline gene, which may arise from a read error. As DNA, the CDR3 is TGTTCCAGCAGCGTCGGGTCAAGAACTGAAGCTTTCTTT. Its translation is CSSSVGSRTEAFF. The J gene is TRBJ1-1, the V gene TRBV7-9; D is unresolved. This CDR3 comprises 13 residues. Per the germline V gene, CDR1 is SEHNR and CDR2 is FQNEAQ (reference sequence). The complete variable domain, with remaining parts taken from reference TRBV7-9 and TRBJ1-1, reads DTGVSQNPRHKITKRGQNVTFRCDPISEHNRLYWYRQTLGQGPEFLTYFQNEAQLEKSRLLSDRFSAERPKGSFSTLEIQRTEQGDSAMYLCSSSVGSRTEAFFGQGTRLTVV.